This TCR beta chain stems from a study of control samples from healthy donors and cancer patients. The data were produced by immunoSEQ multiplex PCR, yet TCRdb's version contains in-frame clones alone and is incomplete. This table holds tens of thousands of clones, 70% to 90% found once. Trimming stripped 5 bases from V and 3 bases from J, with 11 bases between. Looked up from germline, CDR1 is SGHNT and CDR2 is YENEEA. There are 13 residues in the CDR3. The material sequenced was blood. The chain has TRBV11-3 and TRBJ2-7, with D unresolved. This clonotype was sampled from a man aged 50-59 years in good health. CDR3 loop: CASSPRPGYEQYF. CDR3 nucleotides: TGTGCCAGCAGCCCCCGGCCGGGCTACGAGCAGTACTTC.